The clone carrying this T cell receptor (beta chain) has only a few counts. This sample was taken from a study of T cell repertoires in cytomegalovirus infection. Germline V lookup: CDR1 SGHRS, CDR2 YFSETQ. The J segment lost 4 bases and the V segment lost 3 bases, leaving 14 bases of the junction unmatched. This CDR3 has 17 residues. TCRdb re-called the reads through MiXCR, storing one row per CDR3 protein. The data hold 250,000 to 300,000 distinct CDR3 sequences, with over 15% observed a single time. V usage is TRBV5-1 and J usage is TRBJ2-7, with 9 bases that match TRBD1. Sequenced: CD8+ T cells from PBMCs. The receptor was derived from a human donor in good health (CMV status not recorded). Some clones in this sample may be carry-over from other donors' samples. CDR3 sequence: CASSSQHVQGALYEQYF. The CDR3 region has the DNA TGCGCCAGCAGCTCTCAACACGTACAGGGGGCGTTATACGAGCAGTACTTC.